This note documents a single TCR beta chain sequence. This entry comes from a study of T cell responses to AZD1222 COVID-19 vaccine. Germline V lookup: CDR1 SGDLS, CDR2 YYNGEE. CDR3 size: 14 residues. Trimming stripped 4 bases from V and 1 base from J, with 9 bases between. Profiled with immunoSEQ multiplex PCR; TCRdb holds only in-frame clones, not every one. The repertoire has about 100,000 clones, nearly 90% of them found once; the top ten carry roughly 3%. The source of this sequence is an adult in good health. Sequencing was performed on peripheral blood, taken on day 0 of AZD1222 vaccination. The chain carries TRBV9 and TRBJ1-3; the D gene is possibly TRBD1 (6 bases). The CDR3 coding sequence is TGTGCCAGCAGCCCCGGGACATCTGGAAACACCATATATTTT. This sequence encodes CASSPGTSGNTIYF.